This TCR beta chain was found in a study of T cell repertoires in cytomegalovirus infection. Whole-study context: Public TCR beta signatures were indicative of both CMV infection and a matching HLA type. Broader study findings: Summed frequency of shared TCR beta families picked out CMV carriers who also had the relevant HLA. Ex vivo, HLA-C-restricted CMV-specific TCR beta clonotypes prevailed over the rest of the response.

TCRdb redid the calling of the reads with MiXCR, one entry per CDR3 protein. The data contain fewer than 950,000 distinct CDR3 sequences, roughly 33% of them singletons. With 1 base removed from V and 0 bases from J, the gap between germline ends came to 9 bases. The CDR3 is 16 amino acids. Looked up from germline, CDR1 is LGHNA and CDR2 is YSLEER. This clonotype was observed a handful of times. Antigen: not known. Sequencing was performed on cultured CD8+ T cells from PBMCs, taken from culture after CMV antigen stimulation. J is TRBJ2-2 and V is TRBV4-3; D is unclear. The receptor comes from a human donor in good health (CMV status not recorded). Some clones in this sample may be carry-over from other donors' samples. CDR3 amino acids: CASSQAPAANTGELFF. CDR3 sequence (DNA): TGCGCCAGCAGCCAAGCCCCAGCAGCGAACACCGGGGAGCTGTTTTTT.